This record covers a single TCR beta chain. The entry originates in a study of control samples from healthy donors and cancer patients. Trimming stripped 1 base from V and 15 bases from J, with 4 bases between. This CDR3 is built from 9 residues. The germline CDR1 and CDR2 sequences are SEHNR and FQNEAQ (reference sequence). Profiled with immunoSEQ multiplex PCR; TCRdb holds only in-frame clones, not every one. The sample has some 28,000 clones, roughly 78% seen once. Input material: PBMCs. The chain couples TRBV7-9 to TRBJ2-1; D uncertain. The receptor was derived from a man aged 55 to 70 with head and neck cancer. The CDR3, as DNA: TGTGCCAGCAGCTTAGAGGGGTTCTTC. Its translation: CASSLEGFF.